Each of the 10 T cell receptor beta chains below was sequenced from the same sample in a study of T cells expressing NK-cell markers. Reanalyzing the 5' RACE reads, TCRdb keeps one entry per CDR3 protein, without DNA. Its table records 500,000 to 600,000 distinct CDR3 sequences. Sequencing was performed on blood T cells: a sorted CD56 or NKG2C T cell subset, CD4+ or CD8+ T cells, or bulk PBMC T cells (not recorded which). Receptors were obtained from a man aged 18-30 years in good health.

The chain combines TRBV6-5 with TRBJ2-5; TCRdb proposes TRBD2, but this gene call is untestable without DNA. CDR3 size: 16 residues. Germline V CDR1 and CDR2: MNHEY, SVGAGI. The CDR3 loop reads CASSYGGLAGDETQYF.

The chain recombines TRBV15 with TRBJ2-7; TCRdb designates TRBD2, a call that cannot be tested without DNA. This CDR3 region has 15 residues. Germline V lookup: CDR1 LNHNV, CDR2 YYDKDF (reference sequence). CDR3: CATSRDTSGSHEQYF. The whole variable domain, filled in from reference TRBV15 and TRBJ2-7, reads DAMVIQNPRYQVTQFGKPVTLSCSQTLNHNVMYWYQQKSSQAPKLLFHYYDKDFNNEADTPDNFQSRRPNTSFCFLDIRSPGLGDTAMYLCATSRDTSGSHEQYFGPGTRLTVT.

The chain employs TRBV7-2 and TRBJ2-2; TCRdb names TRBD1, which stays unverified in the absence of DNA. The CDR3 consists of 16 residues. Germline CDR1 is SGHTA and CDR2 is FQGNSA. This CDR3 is CASSPGAPPLTGELFF.

CDR3: CASSLSWTPEETQYF. The chain combines TRBV5-1 with TRBJ2-5; TCRdb selects TRBD2, and the lack of DNA leaves this call unchecked. This CDR3 spans 15 amino acids. In germline, CDR1 is SGHRS, CDR2 YFSETQ.

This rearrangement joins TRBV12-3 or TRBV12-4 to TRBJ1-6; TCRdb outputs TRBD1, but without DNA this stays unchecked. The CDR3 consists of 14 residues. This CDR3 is CASSSRGENSPLHF.

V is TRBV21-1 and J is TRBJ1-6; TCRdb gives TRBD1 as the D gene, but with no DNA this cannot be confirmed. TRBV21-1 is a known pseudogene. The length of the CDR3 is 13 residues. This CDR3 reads CASSKGRGSPLHF.

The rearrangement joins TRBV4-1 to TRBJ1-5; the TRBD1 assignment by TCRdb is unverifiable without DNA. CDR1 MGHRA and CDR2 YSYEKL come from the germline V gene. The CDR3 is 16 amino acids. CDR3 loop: CASSQDSSGNNQPQHF.

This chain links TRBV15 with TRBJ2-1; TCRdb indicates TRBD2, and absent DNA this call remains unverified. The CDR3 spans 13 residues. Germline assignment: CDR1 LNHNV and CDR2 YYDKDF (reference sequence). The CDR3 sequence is CATSRVPSAEQFF.

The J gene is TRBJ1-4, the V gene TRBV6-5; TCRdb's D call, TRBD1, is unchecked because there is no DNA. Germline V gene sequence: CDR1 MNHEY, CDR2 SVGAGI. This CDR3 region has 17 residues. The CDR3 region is CASSYLAGGATNEKLFF.

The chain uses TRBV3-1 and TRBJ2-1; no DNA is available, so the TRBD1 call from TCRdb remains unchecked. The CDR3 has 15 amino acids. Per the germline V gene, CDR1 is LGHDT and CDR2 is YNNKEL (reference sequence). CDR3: CASSQRTGVSNEQFF.